Each of the 8 T cell receptor beta chains below was sequenced from the same sample in a study of cytomegalovirus exposure and HLA in healthy donors. The primer mix had 60 Vbeta and 13 Jbeta primers. Sequencing was performed with immunoSEQ multiplex PCR; in TCRdb, only in-frame clones are kept and a portion is missing. The table has some 130,000 clones, around 77% seen once. The source material was PBMCs. The source is a male donor in good health and CMV-seropositive.

The chain couples TRBV7-9 to TRBJ2-7, with D tentatively TRBD1 (5 bases). The CDR3 is 12 residues long. Per the germline V gene, CDR1 is SEHNR and CDR2 is FQNEAQ (reference sequence). The V gene lost 7 bases and the J gene lost 3 bases, with 10 bases spanning the gap. CDR3 bases: TGTGCCAGCACCCAGACAGACTACGAGCAGTACTTC. Its protein product is CASTQTDYEQYF.

This clone was counted between two and nine times. This sequence joins TRBV11-2 and TRBJ2-7, with 9 bases fitting TRBD1. V trimming: 5 bases; J trimming: 5 bases; junction bases outside the gene matches: 7. This CDR3 comprises 14 residues. The germline V gene has CDR1 SGHAT and CDR2 FQNNGV. This CDR3 reads CASSPWDRENEQYF. The CDR3 region has the DNA TGTGCCAGCAGCCCTTGGGACAGGGAAAACGAGCAGTACTTC.

The V gene is TRBV5-1, the J gene TRBJ2-5; tentative D call: TRBD1 (5 bases). The V and J ends lost 1 base and 0 bases respectively, with 7 bases between them. CDR1 is SGHRS, CDR2 YFSETQ, per germline. The CDR3 is 14 amino acids. CDR3 bases: TGCGCCAGCAGCTTGCAGGGCAACCAAGAGACCCAGTACTTC. Translation gives CASSLQGNQETQYF.

This clone was detected only once. The CDR3 region is CASSRDREDQPQHF. In nucleotides, the CDR3 is TGCGCCAGCAGCCGCGACAGGGAGGATCAGCCCCAGCATTTT. This chain uses TRBV4-1 with TRBJ1-5; 7 bases line up with TRBD1. Germline V gives CDR1 MGHRA, CDR2 YSYEKL. With V trimmed by 4 bases and J by 5 bases, 5 bases remained unmatched. The CDR3 extends over 14 amino acids.

CDR3 amino acids: CASSLTQGWKGTFF. CDR3 nucleotide sequence: TGTGCCAGCAGTCTCACCCAAGGGTGGAAGGGGACTTTCTTT. The V gene is TRBV28, the J gene TRBJ1-1, with D maybe TRBD1 (5 bases). CDR1 is MDHEN and CDR2 is SYDVKM in the germline V gene. The germline V and J ends were trimmed by 5 bases and 12 bases, with 22 bases remaining between them. The CDR3 contains 14 residues. The full variable domain, rest sourced from reference TRBV28 and TRBJ1-1, is DVKVTQSSRYLVKRTGEKVFLECVQDMDHENMFWYRQDPGLGLRLIYFSYDVKMKEKGDIPEGYSVSREKKERFSLILESASTNQTSMYLCASSLTQGWKGTFFGQGTRLTVV.

V and J are TRBV2 and TRBJ2-7, with D perhaps matching TRBD2 (5 bases). Trimming removed 3 bases from V and 3 bases from J, with 6 bases in between. CDR3 length equals 12 residues. From germline, CDR1 is SNHLY and CDR2 FYNNEI. CDR3 residues: CASSERDYEQYF. The CDR3 region has the DNA TGTGCCAGCAGTGAGAGGGACTACGAGCAGTACTTC.

The chain couples TRBV19 to TRBJ2-3, with a possible D match to TRBD1 (6 bases). Trimming removed 7 bases at V and 9 bases at J, with 14 bases between. The CDR3 covers 12 residues. The germline V gene encodes CDR1 LNHDA and CDR2 SQIVND (reference sequence). CDR3 DNA sequence: TGTGCCAGTATGCCCTCGACAGGAACGCAGTATTTT. Its protein is CASMPSTGTQYF.

The V gene is TRBV7-9, the J gene TRBJ1-5; 10 bases are shared with TRBD1. The CDR3 length is 15 residues. The ends lost 5 bases at V and 6 bases at J; junction bases unmatched: 7. Germline-derived CDR1 and CDR2 are SEHNR and FQNEAQ (reference sequence). CDR3 nucleotides: TGTGCCAGCAGCAGCGGACAGGGGGTGGGTCAGCCCCAGCATTTT. This encodes CASSSGQGVGQPQHF.